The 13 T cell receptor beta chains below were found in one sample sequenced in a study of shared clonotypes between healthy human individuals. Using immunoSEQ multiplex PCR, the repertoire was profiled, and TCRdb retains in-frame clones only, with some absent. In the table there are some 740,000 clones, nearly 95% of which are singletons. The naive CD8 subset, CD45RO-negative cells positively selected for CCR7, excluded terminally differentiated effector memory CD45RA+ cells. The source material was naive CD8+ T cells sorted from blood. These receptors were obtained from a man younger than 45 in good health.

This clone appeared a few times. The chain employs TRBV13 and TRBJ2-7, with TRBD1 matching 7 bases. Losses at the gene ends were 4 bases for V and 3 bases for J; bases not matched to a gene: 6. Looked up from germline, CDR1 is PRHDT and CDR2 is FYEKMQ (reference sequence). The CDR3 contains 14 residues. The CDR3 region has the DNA TGTGCCAGCAGCTACCGGGACAGAGACTACGAGCAGTACTTC. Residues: CASSYRDRDYEQYF.

The CDR3 sequence: CATSNFWTSGSTDTQYF. CDR3 nucleotides: TGTGCCACCAGCAATTTTTGGACTAGCGGGAGCACAGATACGCAGTATTTT. The chain employs TRBV15 and TRBJ2-3, with 11 bases lining up with TRBD2. Trimming at V came to 4 bases and at J to 0 bases, leaving 6 bases not matched to a gene. Germline V gene data show CDR1 as LNHNV and CDR2 as YYDKDF (reference sequence). The CDR3 covers 17 residues.

DNA for the CDR3: TGTGCCAGCAGCCAAACCTCCGGGACTAGCGGGAGAGCGGATACGCAGTATTTT. Translating it yields CASSQTSGTSGRADTQYF. V usage is TRBV11-2 and J usage is TRBJ2-3; 14 bases fit TRBD2. Germline lookup yields CDR1 SGHAT and CDR2 FQNNGV. CDR3 length: 18 amino acids. With V trimmed by 5 bases and J by 6 bases, 13 bases remained unmatched.

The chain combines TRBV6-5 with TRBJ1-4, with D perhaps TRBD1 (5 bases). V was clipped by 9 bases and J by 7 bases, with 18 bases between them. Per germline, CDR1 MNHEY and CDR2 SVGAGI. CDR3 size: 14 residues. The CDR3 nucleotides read TGTGCCAGTTCGGGGGGGGGAGTCGGTGAAAAACTGTTTTTT. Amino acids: CASSGGGVGEKLFF.

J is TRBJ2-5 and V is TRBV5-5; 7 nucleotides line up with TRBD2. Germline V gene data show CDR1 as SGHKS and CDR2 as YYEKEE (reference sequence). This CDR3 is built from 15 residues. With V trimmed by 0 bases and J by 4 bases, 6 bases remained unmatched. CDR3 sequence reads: CASSLAPGLPETQYF. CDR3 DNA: TGTGCCAGCAGCTTGGCCCCGGGACTACCAGAGACCCAGTACTTC.

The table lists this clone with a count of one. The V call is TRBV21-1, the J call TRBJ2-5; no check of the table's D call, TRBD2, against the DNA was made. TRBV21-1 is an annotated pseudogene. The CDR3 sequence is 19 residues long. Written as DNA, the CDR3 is TGTGCCAGCATAGCCCAGACAGAAAGGCTAGCGGACCAAAAAGAGACCCAGTACTTC. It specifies CASIAQTERLADQKETQYF.

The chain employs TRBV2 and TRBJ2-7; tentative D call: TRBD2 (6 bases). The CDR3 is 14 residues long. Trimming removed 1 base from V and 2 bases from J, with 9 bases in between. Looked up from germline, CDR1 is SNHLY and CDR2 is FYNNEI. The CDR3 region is CASSEGREAYEQYF. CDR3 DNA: TGTGCCAGCAGTGAAGGAAGGGAGGCCTACGAGCAGTACTTC. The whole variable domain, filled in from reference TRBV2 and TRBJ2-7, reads EPEVTQTPSHQVTQMGQEVILRCVPISNHLYFYWYRQILGQKVEFLVSFYNNEISEKSEIFDDQFSVERPDGSNFTLKIRSTKLEDSAMYFCASSEGREAYEQYFGPGTRLTVT.

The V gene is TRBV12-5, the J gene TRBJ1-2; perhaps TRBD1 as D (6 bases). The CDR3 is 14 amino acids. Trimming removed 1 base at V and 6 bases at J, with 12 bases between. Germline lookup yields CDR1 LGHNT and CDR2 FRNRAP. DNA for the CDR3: TGTGCTAGTGGTTTGGGGGGGGCCGTGGATGGCTACACCTTC. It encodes CASGLGGAVDGYTF.

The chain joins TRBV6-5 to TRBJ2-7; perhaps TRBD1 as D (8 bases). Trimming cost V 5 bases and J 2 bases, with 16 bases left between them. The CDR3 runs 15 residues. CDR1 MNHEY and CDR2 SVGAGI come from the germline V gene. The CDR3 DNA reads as TGTGCCAGCAGTAAACAGGGGGGGCCCGCCTACGAGCAGTACTTC. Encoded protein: CASSKQGGPAYEQYF.

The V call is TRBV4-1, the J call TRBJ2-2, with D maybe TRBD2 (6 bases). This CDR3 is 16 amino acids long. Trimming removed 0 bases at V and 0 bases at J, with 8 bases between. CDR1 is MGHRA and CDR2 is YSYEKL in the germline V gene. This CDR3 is CASSQEASANTGELFF. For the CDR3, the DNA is TGCGCCAGCAGCCAAGAGGCTAGCGCGAACACCGGGGAGCTGTTTTTT.

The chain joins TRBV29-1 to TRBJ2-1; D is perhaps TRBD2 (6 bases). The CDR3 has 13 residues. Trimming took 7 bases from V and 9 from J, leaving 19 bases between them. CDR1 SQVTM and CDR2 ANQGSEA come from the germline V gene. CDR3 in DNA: TGCAGCGCTAGACTAGTGGGTGGTGGTGAGCAGTTCTTC. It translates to CSARLVGGGEQFF.

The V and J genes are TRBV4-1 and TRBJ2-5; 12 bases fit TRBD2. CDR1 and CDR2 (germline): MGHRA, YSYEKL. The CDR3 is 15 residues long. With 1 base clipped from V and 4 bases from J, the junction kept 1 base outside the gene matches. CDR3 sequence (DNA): TGCGCCAGCAGCCAAGGACTAGCGGGAGCAGAGACCCAGTACTTC. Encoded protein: CASSQGLAGAETQYF.

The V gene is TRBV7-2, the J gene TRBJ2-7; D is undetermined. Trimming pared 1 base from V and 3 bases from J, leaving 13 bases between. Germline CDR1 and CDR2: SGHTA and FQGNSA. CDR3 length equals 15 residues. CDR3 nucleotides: TGTGCCAGCAGCTTAGGGTCCACGGCAGGCTACGAGCAGTACTTC. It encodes CASSLGSTAGYEQYF.